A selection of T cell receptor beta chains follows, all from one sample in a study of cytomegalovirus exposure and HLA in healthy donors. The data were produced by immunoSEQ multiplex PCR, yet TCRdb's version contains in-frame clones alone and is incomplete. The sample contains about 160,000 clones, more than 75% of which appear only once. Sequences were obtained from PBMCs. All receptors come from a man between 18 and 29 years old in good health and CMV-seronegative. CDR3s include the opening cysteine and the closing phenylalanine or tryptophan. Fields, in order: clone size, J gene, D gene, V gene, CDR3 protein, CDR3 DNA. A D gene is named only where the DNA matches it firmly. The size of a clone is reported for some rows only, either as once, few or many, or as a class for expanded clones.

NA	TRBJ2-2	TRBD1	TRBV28	CASTQRGGQAGELFF	TGTGCCAGCACCCAAAGAGGGGGCCAAGCCGGGGAGCTGTTTTTT
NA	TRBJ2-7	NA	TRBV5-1	CASSLYGYEQYF	TGCGCCAGCAGCTTATACGGCTACGAGCAGTACTTC
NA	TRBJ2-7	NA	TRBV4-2	CASSQALIAQGLGYYEQYF	TGTGCCAGCAGCCAAGCGCTCATCGCACAGGGCTTGGGGTACTACGAGCAGTACTTC
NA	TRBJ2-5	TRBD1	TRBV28	CASSSYRGHQETQYF	TGTGCCAGCAGTTCCTACAGGGGTCACCAAGAGACCCAGTACTTC
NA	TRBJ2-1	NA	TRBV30	CAWSNGADSYNEQFF	TGTGCCTGGAGCAATGGGGCGGACTCCTACAATGAGCAGTTCTTC
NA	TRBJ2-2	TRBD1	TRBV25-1	CASSDSAGTGTITGELFF	TGTGCCAGCAGTGATTCCGCCGGGACAGGGACTATAACCGGGGAGCTGTTTTTT
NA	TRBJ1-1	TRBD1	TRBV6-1	CATKQGAKTEAFF	TGTGCCACCAAACAGGGGGCGAAGACTGAAGCTTTCTTT
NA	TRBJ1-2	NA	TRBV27	CASSFEFGWVGGYTF	TGTGCCAGCAGTTTTGAGTTTGGGTGGGTCGGGGGCTACACCTTC
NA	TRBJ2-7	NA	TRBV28	CASSAHGDYEQYF	TGTGCCAGCAGTGCCCACGGAGACTACGAGCAGTACTTC
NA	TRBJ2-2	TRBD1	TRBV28	CASSQGQGHGELFF	TGTGCCAGCAGTCAAGGACAGGGGCACGGGGAGCTGTTTTTT
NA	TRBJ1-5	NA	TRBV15	CATSGSVEVKQPQHF	TGTGCCACCAGCGGATCTGTTGAGGTGAAGCAGCCCCAGCATTTT
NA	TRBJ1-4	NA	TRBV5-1	CASSSRAGGRDEKLFF	TGCGCCAGCAGCTCGCGAGCCGGGGGGCGTGATGAAAAACTGTTTTTT
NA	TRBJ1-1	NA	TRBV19	CASAQGGTEAFF	TGTGCCAGTGCTCAGGGCGGCACTGAAGCTTTCTTT
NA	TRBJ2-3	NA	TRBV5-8	CASSPLGLLYGDTQYF	TGTGCCAGCAGCCCTCTTGGGCTATTGTACGGAGATACGCAGTATTTT
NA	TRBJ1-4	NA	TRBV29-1	CSVPALTPRGEKLFF	TGCAGCGTCCCCGCGCTGACCCCTAGGGGAGAAAAACTGTTTTTT
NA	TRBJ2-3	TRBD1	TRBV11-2	CASSGRGTGGGTDTQYF	TGTGCCAGCAGCGGCCGGGGGACAGGGGGTGGTACAGATACGCAGTATTTT
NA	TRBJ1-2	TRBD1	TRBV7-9	CASSLLDRTGVHGYGYTF	TGTGCCAGCAGCTTACTAGACCGGACAGGGGTTCACGGCTATGGCTACACCTTC
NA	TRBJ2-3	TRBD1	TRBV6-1	CATRGQNTDTQYF	TGTGCCACCAGGGGGCAGAACACAGATACGCAGTATTTT
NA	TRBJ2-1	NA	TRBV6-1	CASSEEGVRFYEQFF	TGTGCCAGCAGTGAAGAGGGGGTTAGATTCTATGAGCAGTTCTTC
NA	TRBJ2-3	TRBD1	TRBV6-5	CASRQGTGSTDTQYF	TGTGCCAGCAGGCAAGGGACAGGAAGCACAGATACGCAGTATTTT
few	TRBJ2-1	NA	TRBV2	CASSAGEKQFF	TGTGCCAGCAGTGCGGGGGAAAAGCAGTTCTTC
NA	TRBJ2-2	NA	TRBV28	CASTPGGELFF	TGTGCCAGCACCCCGGGCGGGGAGCTGTTTTTT
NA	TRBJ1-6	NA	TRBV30	CAWSVRAAGNNSPLHF	TGTGCCTGGAGTGTAAGGGCCGCAGGGAATAATTCACCCCTCCACTTT
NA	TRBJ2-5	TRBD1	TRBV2	CASRLTGGEETQYF	TGTGCCAGCAGGCTGACAGGGGGCGAAGAGACCCAGTACTTC
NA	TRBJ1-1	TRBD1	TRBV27	CASSYHRGSSEAFF	TGTGCCAGCAGTTATCACAGGGGATCGTCTGAAGCTTTCTTT
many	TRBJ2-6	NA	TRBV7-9	CASSQDSGSGANVLTF	TGTGCCAGCAGCCAAGATTCGGGCTCTGGGGCCAACGTCCTGACTTTC
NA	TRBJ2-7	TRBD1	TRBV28	CASVVLQGIPTYEQYF	TGTGCCAGTGTGGTCTTACAGGGGATCCCGACCTACGAGCAGTACTTC
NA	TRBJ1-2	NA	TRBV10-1	CASSEVSDYGYTF	TGCGCCAGCAGTGAAGTCTCGGACTATGGCTACACCTTC
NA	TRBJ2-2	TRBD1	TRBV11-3	CASSLDQTGFTGELFF	TGTGCCAGCAGCTTAGATCAGACAGGGTTCACCGGGGAGCTGTTTTTT
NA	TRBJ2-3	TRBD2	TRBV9	CASSVQTSGRGDTQYF	TGTGCCAGCAGCGTCCAGACTAGCGGGAGGGGAGATACGCAGTATTTT
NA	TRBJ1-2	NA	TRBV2	CASSENRVPSAYGYTF	TGTGCCAGCAGTGAAAATCGGGTCCCAAGCGCCTATGGCTACACCTTC
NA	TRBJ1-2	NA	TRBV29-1	CSVGVEVGYGYTF	TGCAGCGTTGGGGTGGAGGTTGGGTATGGCTACACCTTC
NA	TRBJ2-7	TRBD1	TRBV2	CASSVGQGVYNEQYF	TGTGCCAGCAGTGTGGGACAGGGGGTCTATAACGAGCAGTACTTC